Sequencing of this T cell receptor beta chain was carried out in a study of cytomegalovirus exposure and HLA in healthy donors. Study conclusions and caveats: Likely technical artifact: a cluster of highly shared sequence variants. TCR beta sequences reportedly predicted the HLA-A and HLA-B alleles of most subjects accurately.

Turning to this clone: Its antigen is undetermined.

Trimming cost V 9 bases and J 4 bases, with 18 bases left between them. In germline, CDR1 is SNHLY, CDR2 FYNNEI. The CDR3 runs to 15 residues. The PCR contained 60 Vbeta and 13 Jbeta primers. In the authors' workflow: About 11 million of about 80 million unique TCR beta chains were shared, per a later count. Libraries were prepared by immunoSEQ multiplex PCR; TCRdb keeps only in-frame clonotypes and omits some of them. V and J calls and clone size are given by that table; D and trimming were obtained from the DNA. The sample consists of 150,000 to 190,000 clones, approximately 81% of them appearing once.

This clonotype originated in a man aged 18 to 30 in good health and CMV-seronegative. V usage is TRBV2 and J usage is TRBJ2-2; maybe TRBD1 (5 bases). The sequencing input was PBMCs. The CDR3 reads CASSPVSRVTGELFF. CDR3 nucleotides: TGTGCCAGTTCCCCCGTGTCCAGGGTCACCGGGGAGCTGTTTTTT.